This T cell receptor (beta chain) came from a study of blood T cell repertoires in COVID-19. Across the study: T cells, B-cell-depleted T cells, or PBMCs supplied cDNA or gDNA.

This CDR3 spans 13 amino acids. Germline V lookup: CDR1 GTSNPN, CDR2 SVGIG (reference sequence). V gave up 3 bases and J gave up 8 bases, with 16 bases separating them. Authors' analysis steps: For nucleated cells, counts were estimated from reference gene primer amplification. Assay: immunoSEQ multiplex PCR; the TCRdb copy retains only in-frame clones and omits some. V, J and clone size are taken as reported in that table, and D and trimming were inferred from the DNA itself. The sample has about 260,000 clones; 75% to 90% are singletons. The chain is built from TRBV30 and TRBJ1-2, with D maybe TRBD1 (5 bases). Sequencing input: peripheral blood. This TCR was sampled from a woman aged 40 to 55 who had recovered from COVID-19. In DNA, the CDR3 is TGTGCCTGGAGGGCCGGTGGGGCTTGGGGCTACACCTTC. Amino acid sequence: CAWRAGGAWGYTF.